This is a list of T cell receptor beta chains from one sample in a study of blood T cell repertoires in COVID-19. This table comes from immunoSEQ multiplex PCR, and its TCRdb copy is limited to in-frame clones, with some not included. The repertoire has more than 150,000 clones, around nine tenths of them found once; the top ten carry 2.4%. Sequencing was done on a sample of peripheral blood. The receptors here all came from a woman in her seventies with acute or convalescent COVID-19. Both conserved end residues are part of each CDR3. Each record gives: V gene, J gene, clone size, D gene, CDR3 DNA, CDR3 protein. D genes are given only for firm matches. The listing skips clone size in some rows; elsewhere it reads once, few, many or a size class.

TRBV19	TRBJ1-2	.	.	TGTGCCAGTAGTGGACTTAACTATGGCTACACCTTC	CASSGLNYGYTF
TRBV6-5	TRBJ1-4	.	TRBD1	TGTGCCAGCAGTTACTCGGAGACAGGGCAACTGTTTTTT	CASSYSETGQLFF
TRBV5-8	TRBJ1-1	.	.	TGTGCCAGCAGCTTCCCCTTACAGTTCCACGCTTTCTTT	CASSFPLQFHAFF
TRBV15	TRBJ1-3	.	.	TGTGCCACCAGCAGAACTCGAGACAGAAACACCATATATTTT	CATSRTRDRNTIYF
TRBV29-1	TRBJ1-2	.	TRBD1	TGCAGCGTGCTAGCTTCGGACAGGGAATCTGGCTACACCTTC	CSVLASDRESGYTF
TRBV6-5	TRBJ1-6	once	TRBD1	TGTGCCAGCAGTTACTCGACAGGGCATAATTCACCCCTCCACTTT	CASSYSTGHNSPLHF
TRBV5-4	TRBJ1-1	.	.	TGTGCCAGCAGCTTGGGGTACAGGAACACTGAAGCTTTCTTT	CASSLGYRNTEAFF
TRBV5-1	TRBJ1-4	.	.	TGCGCCAGCAGCCGCTTCACTACAACTAATGAAAAACTGTTTTTT	CASSRFTTTNEKLFF
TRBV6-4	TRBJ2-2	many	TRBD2	TGTGCCAGCATCTGGGACATCTGGACTAGCGGGGGGACCGGGGAGCTGTTTTTT	CASIWDIWTSGGTGELFF
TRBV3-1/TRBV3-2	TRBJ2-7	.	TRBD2	TGTGCCAGCAGCCTAGCGGGGACCGGACACTGGGGGCAGTACTTC	CASSLAGTGHWGQYF
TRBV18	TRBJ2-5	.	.	TGTGCCAGCTCACCACAAAGGGCGGGAATTGTCCTTCAAGAGACCCAGTACTTC	CASSPQRAGIVLQETQYF
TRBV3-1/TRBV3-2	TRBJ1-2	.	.	TGTGCCAGCAGCCAAGTTACTGGCGGGGGCTACACCTTC	CASSQVTGGGYTF
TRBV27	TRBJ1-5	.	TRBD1	TGTGCCAGCAGTTTACCCTGGACAGGAGGCAATCAGCCCCAGCATTTT	CASSLPWTGGNQPQHF
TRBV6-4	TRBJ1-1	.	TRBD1	TGTGCCAGCAGTGCCCAGGGGGCGATGAACACTGAAGCTTTCTTT	CASSAQGAMNTEAFF
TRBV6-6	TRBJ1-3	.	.	TGTGCCAGCAGTCAGCAGGGGCTTTCTGGAAACACCATATATTTT	CASSQQGLSGNTIYF
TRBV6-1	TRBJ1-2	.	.	TGTGCCAGCAGTGAAGCGCATGAGTATGGCTACACCTTC	CASSEAHEYGYTF
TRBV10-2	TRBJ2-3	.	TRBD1	TGCGCCAGCAGCGCCGGGACAGGGGGCCCAGATACGCAGTATTTT	CASSAGTGGPDTQYF
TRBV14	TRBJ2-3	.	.	TGTGCCAGCAGCCAAGTCCAGGGGTGGACAGATACGCAGTATTTT	CASSQVQGWTDTQYF
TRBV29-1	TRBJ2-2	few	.	TGCAGCGTTGCGGGAAGGGACGGGGAGCTGTTTTTT	CSVAGRDGELFF
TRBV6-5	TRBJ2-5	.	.	TGTGCCAGCAGGGGGCTGGGAGAGACCCAGTACTTC	CASRGLGETQYF
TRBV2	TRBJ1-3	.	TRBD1	TGTGCCAGCAGCGAACAGGGGCTCTCTGGAAACACCATATATTTT	CASSEQGLSGNTIYF
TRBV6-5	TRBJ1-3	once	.	TGTGCCAGCACCCACGGAGGGCCGGGAAACACCATATATTTT	CASTHGGPGNTIYF
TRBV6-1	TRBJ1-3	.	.	TGTGCCAGCAGTGAAGCACGGTTCTCTGGAAACACCATATATTTT	CASSEARFSGNTIYF
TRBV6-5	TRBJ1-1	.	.	TGTGCCAGCAGTCAGGGTGGGAGGGGGGCCGGAGCTTTCTTT	CASSQGGRGAGAFF
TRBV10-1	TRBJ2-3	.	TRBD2	TGCGCCAGCAGTGAGGGACTAGCGGGGGACACAGATACGCAGTATTTT	CASSEGLAGDTDTQYF
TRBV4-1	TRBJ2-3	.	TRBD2	TGCGCCAGCAGCCAATCGCTAGCGGGGGCCACAGATACGCAGTATTTT	CASSQSLAGATDTQYF
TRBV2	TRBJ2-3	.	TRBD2	TGTGCCAGCCAGGGACTAGCGGGGAAGGTGGATACGCAGTATTTT	CASQGLAGKVDTQYF
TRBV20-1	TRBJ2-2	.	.	TGCAGTGCTAGTCACCCCGGCCTCAGGGGCGGGGAGCTGTTTTTT	CSASHPGLRGGELFF
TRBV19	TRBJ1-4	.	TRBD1	TGTGCCAGTCGGGACAGGGATGGTAATGAAAAACTGTTTTTT	CASRDRDGNEKLFF
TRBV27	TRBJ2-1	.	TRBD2	TGTGCCAGCAGTTCCTTAGGTAGCGGGGGGATTGAGCAGTTCTTC	CASSSLGSGGIEQFF
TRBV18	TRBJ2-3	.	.	TGTGCCAGCTCACCCCAGGGGTCGGATACGCAGTATTTT	CASSPQGSDTQYF
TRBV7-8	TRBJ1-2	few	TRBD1	TGTGCCAGCAGCACACGCCGACAGGGGAATGCCGGCGGCTACACCTTC	CASSTRRQGNAGGYTF
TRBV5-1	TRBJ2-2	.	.	TGCGCCAGCAGCTTGGCCGTCGACAGAATTTACACCGGGGAGCTGTTTTTT	CASSLAVDRIYTGELFF
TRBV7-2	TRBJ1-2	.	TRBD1	TGTGCCAGCAGCCCACCCGACAGGGGTTTTGGCTACACCTTC	CASSPPDRGFGYTF
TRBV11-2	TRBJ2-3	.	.	TGTGCCAGCAGCTTCTTCCGCACAGATACGCAGTATTTT	CASSFFRTDTQYF
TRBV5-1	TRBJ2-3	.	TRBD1	TGCGCCAGCACAATGCTCCCGGGACAGGGAAGAGATACGCAGTATTTT	CASTMLPGQGRDTQYF
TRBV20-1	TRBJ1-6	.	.	TGCAGTGCTAGTAACTCGCAGGGGCCCTCACCCCTCCACTTT	CSASNSQGPSPLHF
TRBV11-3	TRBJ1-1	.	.	TGTGCCAGCAGCCCCCGGGTGAACACTGAAGCTTTCTTT	CASSPRVNTEAFF
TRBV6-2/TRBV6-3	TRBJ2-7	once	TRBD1	TGTGCCAGCAGTTCCCGACAGGGGTCCGAGCAGTACTTC	CASSSRQGSEQYF
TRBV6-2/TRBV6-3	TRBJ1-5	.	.	TGTGCCAGCAGTTCCGCGGGAGTCGGCGAGGGTCAGCCCCAGCATTTT	CASSSAGVGEGQPQHF
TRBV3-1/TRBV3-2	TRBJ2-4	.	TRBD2	TGTGCCAGGATAACAGGACTAGCGGGGGGATTAGCCAAAAACATTCAGTACTTC	CARITGLAGGLAKNIQYF
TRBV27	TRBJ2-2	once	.	TGTGCCACCGTTGGAATCCGGCAGGGCGACACCGGGGAGCTGTTTTTT	CATVGIRQGDTGELFF